A selection of T cell receptor beta chains follows, all from one sample in a study of blood T cell repertoires in COVID-19. Generated by immunoSEQ multiplex PCR, the TCRdb table keeps only in-frame clones and is missing some. The sample records about 87,000 clones, roughly 86% being singletons. The sample comprised peripheral blood. The receptors shown here come from a human donor in a cohort sampled during active COVID-19. CDR3s include the opening cysteine and the closing phenylalanine or tryptophan. The D gene is left open where the match is weak. Expanded clones are given a class, and other clones once, few, many or no size at all.

>TRBV10-3|-|-|TRBJ2-1
TGTGCCATGTCGAGCTCCTACAATGAGCAGTTCTTC
CAMSSSYNEQFF
>TRBV27|-|-|TRBJ2-7
TGTGCCAGCAAAACTGCGGGGCAGGGACCATCCTACGAGCAGTACTTC
CASKTAGQGPSYEQYF
>TRBV9|-|-|TRBJ2-3
TGTGCCAGCAGCGTAGTTAGCGGATTTAGCACAGATACGCAGTATTTT
CASSVVSGFSTDTQYF
>TRBV28|TRBD1|-|TRBJ1-5
TGTGCCAGCAGTTTCGCCGGGACAGGGAAGGGGCAGCCCCAGCATTTT
CASSFAGTGKGQPQHF
>TRBV3-1/TRBV3-2|-|-|TRBJ2-3
TGTGCCAGCAGCCAACGCGGTAGCGGCACAGATACGCAGTATTTT
CASSQRGSGTDTQYF
>TRBV29-1|TRBD2|-|TRBJ2-1
TGCAGCGTTGAAGAGGGACTAGCGGGAGAATGGACCTACAATGAGCAGTTCTTC
CSVEEGLAGEWTYNEQFF
>TRBV19|TRBD1|-|TRBJ1-2
TGTGCCAGTAGTACCGGGACAGGGCGGCCGTTCTATGGCTACACCTTC
CASSTGTGRPFYGYTF
>TRBV9|TRBD2|once|TRBJ2-1
TGTGCCAGCAGCGCCGGACTAGCGGGAGTCTACAATGAGCAGTTCTTC
CASSAGLAGVYNEQFF
>TRBV9|TRBD1|few|TRBJ2-2
TGTGCCAGCAGCGGTACAGGGGGGACCGGGGAGCTGTTTTTT
CASSGTGGTGELFF
>TRBV5-5|-|-|TRBJ2-1
TGTGCCAGCAGCCCCCGAGTGGGGCGGTTCAATGAGCAGTTCTTC
CASSPRVGRFNEQFF
>TRBV5-1|TRBD1|once|TRBJ1-1
TGCGCCAGCAGCCCCAGGACAGGGGAGGCCACTGAAGCTTTCTTT
CASSPRTGEATEAFF
>TRBV12-3/TRBV12-4|-|-|TRBJ2-7
TGTGCCAGCAGTCTCGACATGAACGAGCAGTACTTC
CASSLDMNEQYF
>TRBV7-2|TRBD2|-|TRBJ2-7
TGTGCCAGCAGCTCCGATAGCGGGAGGTCCTACGAGCAGTACTTC
CASSSDSGRSYEQYF
>TRBV30|-|-|TRBJ2-3
TGTGCCCCCCCGGGAGGCACAGATACGCAGTATTTT
CAPPGGTDTQYF
>TRBV6-5|-|-|TRBJ2-7
TGTGCCAGCAGGAGAGACTACGAGCAGTACTTC
CASRRDYEQYF
>TRBV5-6|-|-|TRBJ1-1
TGTGCCAGCAGCTCCACGAGCTACACTGAAGCTTTCTTT
CASSSTSYTEAFF
>TRBV9|-|-|TRBJ2-3
TGTGCCAGCAGCGTAGAGTCAGGGCTTATGACAGATACGCAGTATTTT
CASSVESGLMTDTQYF
>TRBV25-1|-|-|TRBJ2-7
TGTGCCAGCAGTGGGCAACCTCGACAAACGGACGAGCAGTACTTC
CASSGQPRQTDEQYF
>TRBV12-5|TRBD2|-|TRBJ2-4
TGTGCTAGTGGTTTGGTAGAGGCGGGGGGGCCCAAAAACATTCAGTACTTC
CASGLVEAGGPKNIQYF
>TRBV7-9|TRBD2|once|TRBJ2-1
TGTGCCAGCAGCTTAGAAGCGGGACGAAGAGATGAGCAGTTCTTC
CASSLEAGRRDEQFF
>TRBV30|TRBD2|-|TRBJ2-3
TGTGCCTGGAGTGTATTGCTAGCGGGAGGGAAGCGCACAGATACGCAGTATTTT
CAWSVLLAGGKRTDTQYF
>TRBV14|-|-|TRBJ2-7
TGTGCCAGCAGCCTGAGGAGGGACGAGCAGTACTTC
CASSLRRDEQYF
>TRBV2|-|-|TRBJ1-5
TGTGCCAGCACCCCGGTGGCGTCAGGGGTACAGCCCCAGCATTTT
CASTPVASGVQPQHF
>TRBV2|-|few|TRBJ1-6
TGTGCCAGCAAGACGGAGAGAAATTCACCCCTCCACTTT
CASKTERNSPLHF
>TRBV7-2|-|-|TRBJ2-2
TGTGCCAGCAGCTACGCGGTGAACACCGGGGAGCTGTTTTTT
CASSYAVNTGELFF
>TRBV6-2/TRBV6-3|TRBD2|-|TRBJ2-3
TGTGCCAGCAGCCCCGATACTAGCGGGAGCACAGATACGCAGTATTTT
CASSPDTSGSTDTQYF
>TRBV7-8|TRBD2|-|TRBJ2-1
TGTGCCAGCAGCCGAGGGGATAGCGGGAACAATGAGCAGTTCTTC
CASSRGDSGNNEQFF
>TRBV27|TRBD1|-|TRBJ2-7
TGTGCCAGCAGTTTCAGGGGGTTTTACGAGCAGTACTTC
CASSFRGFYEQYF